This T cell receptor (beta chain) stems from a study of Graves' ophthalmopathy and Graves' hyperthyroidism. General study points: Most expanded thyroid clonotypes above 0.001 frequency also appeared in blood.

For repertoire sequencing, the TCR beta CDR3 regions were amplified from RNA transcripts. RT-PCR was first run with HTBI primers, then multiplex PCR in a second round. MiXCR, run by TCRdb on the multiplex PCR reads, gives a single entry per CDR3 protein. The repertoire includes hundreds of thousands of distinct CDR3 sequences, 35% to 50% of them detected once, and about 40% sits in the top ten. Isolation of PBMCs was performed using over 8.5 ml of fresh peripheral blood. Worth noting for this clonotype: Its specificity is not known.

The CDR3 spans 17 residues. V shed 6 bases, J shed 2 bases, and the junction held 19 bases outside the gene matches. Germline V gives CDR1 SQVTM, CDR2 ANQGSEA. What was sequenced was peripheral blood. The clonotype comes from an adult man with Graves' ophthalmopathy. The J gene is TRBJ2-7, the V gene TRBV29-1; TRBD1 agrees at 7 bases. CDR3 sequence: CSVAGTDGVLEAYEQYF. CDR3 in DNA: TGCAGCGTAGCCGGGACAGACGGAGTTCTCGAGGCCTACGAGCAGTACTTC.